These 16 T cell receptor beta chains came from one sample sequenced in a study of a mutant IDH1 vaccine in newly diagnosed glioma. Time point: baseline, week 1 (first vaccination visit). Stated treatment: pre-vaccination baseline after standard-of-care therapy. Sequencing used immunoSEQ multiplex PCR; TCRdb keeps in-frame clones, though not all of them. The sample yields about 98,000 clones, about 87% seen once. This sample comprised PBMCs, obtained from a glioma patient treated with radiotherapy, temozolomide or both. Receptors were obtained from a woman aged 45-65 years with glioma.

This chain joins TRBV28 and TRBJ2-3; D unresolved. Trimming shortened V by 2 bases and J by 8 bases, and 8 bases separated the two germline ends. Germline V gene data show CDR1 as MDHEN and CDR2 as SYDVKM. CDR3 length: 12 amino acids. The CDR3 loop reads CASSLQSRTQYF. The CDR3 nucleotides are TGTGCCAGCAGTTTACAAAGTCGTACGCAGTATTTT.

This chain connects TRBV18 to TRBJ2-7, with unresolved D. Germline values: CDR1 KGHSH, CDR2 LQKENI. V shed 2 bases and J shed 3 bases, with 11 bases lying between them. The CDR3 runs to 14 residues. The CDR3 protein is CASSPSHSYYEQYF. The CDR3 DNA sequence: TGTGCCAGCTCACCATCCCACTCCTACTACGAGCAGTACTTC.

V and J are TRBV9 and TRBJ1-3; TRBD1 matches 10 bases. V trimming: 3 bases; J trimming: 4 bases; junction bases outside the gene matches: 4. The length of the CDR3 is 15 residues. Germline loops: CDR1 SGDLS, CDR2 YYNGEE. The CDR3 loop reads CASSGMDRGGNTIYF. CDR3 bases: TGTGCCAGCAGCGGGATGGACAGGGGGGGAAACACCATATATTTT.

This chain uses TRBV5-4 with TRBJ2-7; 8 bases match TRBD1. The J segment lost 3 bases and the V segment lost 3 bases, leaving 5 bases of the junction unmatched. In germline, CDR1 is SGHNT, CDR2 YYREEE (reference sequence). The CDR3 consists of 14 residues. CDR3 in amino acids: CASSSQQGVYEQYF. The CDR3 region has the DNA TGTGCCAGCAGCTCGCAACAGGGGGTCTACGAGCAGTACTTC.

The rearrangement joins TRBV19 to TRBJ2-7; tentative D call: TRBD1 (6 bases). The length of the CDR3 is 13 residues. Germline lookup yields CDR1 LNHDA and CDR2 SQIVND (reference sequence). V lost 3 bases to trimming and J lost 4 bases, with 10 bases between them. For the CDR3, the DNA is TGTGCCAGTAGTATTGGGACACTTTACGAGCAGTACTTC. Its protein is CASSIGTLYEQYF.

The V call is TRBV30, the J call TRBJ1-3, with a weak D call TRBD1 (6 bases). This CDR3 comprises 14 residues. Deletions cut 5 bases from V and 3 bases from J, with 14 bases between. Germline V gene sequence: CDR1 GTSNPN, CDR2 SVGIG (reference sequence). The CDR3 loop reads CAWSGGPLGNTIYF. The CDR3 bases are TGTGCCTGGTCCGGGGGGCCCCTTGGAAACACCATATATTTT.

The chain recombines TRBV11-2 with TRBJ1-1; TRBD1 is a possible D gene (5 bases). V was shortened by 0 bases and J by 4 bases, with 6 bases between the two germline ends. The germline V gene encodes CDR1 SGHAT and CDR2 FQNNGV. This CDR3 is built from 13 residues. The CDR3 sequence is CASSLEGPTEAFF. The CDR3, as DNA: TGTGCCAGCAGCTTAGAGGGACCCACTGAAGCTTTCTTT.

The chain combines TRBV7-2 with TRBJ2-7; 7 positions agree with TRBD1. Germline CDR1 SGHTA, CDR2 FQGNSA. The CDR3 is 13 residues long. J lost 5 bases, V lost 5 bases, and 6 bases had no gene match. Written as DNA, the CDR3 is TGTGCCAGCAGCCTTAACAGGGGCCACGAGCAGTACTTC. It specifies CASSLNRGHEQYF.

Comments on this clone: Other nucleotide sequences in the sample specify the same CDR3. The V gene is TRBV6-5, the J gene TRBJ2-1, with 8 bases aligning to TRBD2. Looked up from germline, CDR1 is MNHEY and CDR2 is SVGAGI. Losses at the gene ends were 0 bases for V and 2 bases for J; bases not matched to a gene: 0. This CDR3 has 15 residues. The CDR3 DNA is TGTGCCAGCAGTTACTCTAGCGGGGCCTACAATGAGCAGTTCTTC. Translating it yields CASSYSSGAYNEQFF.

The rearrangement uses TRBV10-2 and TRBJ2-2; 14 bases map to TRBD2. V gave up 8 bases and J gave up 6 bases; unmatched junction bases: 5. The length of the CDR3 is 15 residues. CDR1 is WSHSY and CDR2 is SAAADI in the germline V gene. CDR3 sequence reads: CASSRLAGGSGELFF. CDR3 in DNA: TGCGCCAGCTCAAGACTAGCGGGAGGGTCCGGGGAGCTGTTTTTT.

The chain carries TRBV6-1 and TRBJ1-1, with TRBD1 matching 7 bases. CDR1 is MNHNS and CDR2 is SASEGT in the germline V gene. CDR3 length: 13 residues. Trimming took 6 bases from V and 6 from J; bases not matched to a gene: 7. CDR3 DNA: TGTGCCAGCAGCGCCACAGGGGAGGCTGAAGCTTTCTTT. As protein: CASSATGEAEAFF.

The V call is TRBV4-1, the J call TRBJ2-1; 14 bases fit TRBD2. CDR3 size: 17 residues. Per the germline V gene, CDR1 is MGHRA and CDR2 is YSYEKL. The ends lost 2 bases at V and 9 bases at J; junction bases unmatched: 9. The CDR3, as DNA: TGCGCCAGCAGCCAAAGAGGGACTAGCGGGAGTAGGAGTGAGCAGTTCTTC. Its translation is CASSQRGTSGSRSEQFF.

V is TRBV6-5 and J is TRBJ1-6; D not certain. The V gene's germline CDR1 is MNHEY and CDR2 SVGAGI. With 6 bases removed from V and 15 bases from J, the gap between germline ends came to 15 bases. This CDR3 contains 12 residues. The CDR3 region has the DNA TGTGCCAGCAGCCAGACCAGGACGGTCCTCCACTTT. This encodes CASSQTRTVLHF.

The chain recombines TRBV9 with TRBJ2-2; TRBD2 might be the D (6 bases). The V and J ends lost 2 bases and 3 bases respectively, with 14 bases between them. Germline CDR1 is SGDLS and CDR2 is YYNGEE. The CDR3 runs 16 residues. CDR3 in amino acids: CASSVNVGEDTGELFF. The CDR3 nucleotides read TGTGCCAGCAGCGTTAATGTGGGGGAGGACACCGGGGAGCTGTTTTTT.

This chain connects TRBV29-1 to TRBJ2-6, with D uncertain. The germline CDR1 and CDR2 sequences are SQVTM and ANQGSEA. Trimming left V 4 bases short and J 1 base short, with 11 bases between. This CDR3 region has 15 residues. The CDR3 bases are TGCAGCGTTGCGGTCCTTGGGTCTGGGGCCAACGTCCTGACTTTC. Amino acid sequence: CSVAVLGSGANVLTF.

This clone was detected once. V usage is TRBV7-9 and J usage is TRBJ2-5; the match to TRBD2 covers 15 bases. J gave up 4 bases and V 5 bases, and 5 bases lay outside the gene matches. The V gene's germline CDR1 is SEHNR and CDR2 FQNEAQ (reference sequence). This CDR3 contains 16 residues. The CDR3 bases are TGTGCCAGCAGCCGGACTAGCGGGAGGGCCCTAGAGACCCAGTACTTC. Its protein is CASSRTSGRALETQYF.